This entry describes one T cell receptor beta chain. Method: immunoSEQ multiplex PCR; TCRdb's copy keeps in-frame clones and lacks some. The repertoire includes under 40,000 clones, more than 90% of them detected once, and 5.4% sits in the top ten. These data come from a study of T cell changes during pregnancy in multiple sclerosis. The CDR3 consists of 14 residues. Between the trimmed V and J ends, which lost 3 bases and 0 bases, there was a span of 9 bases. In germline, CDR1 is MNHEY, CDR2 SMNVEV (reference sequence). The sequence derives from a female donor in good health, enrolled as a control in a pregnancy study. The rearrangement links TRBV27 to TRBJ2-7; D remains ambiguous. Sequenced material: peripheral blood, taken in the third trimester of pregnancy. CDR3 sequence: CASSLNRFSYEQYF. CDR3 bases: TGTGCCAGCAGTTTGAACAGATTCTCCTACGAGCAGTACTTC.